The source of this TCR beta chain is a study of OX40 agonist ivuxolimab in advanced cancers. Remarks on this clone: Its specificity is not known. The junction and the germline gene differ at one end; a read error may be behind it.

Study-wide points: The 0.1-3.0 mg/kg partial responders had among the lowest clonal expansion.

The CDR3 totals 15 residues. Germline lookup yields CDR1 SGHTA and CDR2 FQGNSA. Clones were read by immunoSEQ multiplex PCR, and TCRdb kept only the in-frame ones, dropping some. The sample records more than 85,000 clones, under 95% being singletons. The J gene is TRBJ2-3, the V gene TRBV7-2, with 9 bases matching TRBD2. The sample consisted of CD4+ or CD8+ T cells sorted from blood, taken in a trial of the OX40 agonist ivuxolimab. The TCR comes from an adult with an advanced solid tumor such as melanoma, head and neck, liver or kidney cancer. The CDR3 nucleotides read TGTGCCAGCAGCTCCTCGGGACTAGCCGGAGGGCCCAAGAATTTT. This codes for CASSSSGLAGGPKNF.